The 30 T cell receptor beta chains in this list originate from one sample, sequenced in a study of shared clonotypes between healthy human individuals (dated by TCRdb to 2020 to 2021). Library preparation employed the immunoSEQ multiplex PCR assay. Imported from immuneACCESS, the table was reduced by TCRdb to in-frame sequences with V and J called. These copies leave out some clones; in studies compared against another copy, an unresolved V gene accounts for under half, and the cause of the remainder is not known. The sample has around 2.5 million clones on record, 93% of them singletons. Approximately 0.36% of the sample is held by the ten biggest clonotypes. The specimen sequenced was naive CD4+ T cells from PBMCs. The intended sense of this specimen's cell subset or site label: CD45RA+ positively selected. The receptors here all came from a man younger than 35 in good health. Some clones in this sample may be carry-over from other donors' samples.

The V and J genes are TRBV19 and TRBJ2-5; TRBD1 matches 8 bases. CDR1 is LNHDA and CDR2 is SQIVND in the germline V gene (reference sequence). V lost 4 bases, J lost 5 bases, and 9 bases stayed unmatched. CDR3 length equals 15 residues. CDR3 protein: CASSSARTGRETQYF. The CDR3 coding sequence is TGTGCCAGTAGTAGCGCCCGGACAGGGCGCGAGACCCAGTACTTC.

This rearrangement joins TRBV30 to TRBJ1-4, with D unclear. This CDR3 has 14 amino acids. In germline, CDR1 is GTSNPN, CDR2 SVGIG (reference sequence). Trimming left V 4 bases short and J 0 bases short, with 9 bases between. Here the CDR3 DNA reads TGTGCCTGGATGTTGAGGGCAACTAATGAAAAACTGTTTTTT. It yields the protein CAWMLRATNEKLFF.

The chain is built from TRBV25-1 and TRBJ2-7; 7 positions match TRBD1. The CDR3 covers 14 residues. Germline-derived CDR1 and CDR2 are MGHDK and SYGVNS. Unmatched junction bases numbered 4, after V lost 3 bases and J lost 2 bases. CDR3 bases: TGTGCCAGCAGTGACGGGGACAGAGCCTACGAGCAGTACTTC. Translation gives CASSDGDRAYEQYF.

The V call is TRBV5-1, the J call TRBJ1-3; TRBD1 aligns across 9 bases. The CDR3 is 16 residues long. Per the germline V gene, CDR1 is SGHRS and CDR2 is YFSETQ. Unmatched junction bases numbered 8, after V lost 3 bases and J lost 4 bases. The CDR3: CASSSGTGLIGNTIYF. CDR3 DNA: TGCGCCAGCAGCTCTGGGACAGGGCTAATCGGAAACACCATATATTTT.

The chain is built from TRBV25-1 and TRBJ1-3; D possibly corresponds to TRBD1 (5 bases). V shed 3 bases and J shed 4 bases, with 19 bases lying between them. Germline V CDR1 and CDR2: MGHDK, SYGVNS. The CDR3 covers 17 residues. CDR3 amino acids: CASSELGGMASGNTIYF. CDR3 bases: TGTGCCAGCAGTGAGCTCGGGGGGATGGCGTCGGGAAACACCATATATTTT.

This clone was counted a few times. This sequence joins TRBV6-5 and TRBJ1-5, with 9 bases identical to TRBD1. The CDR3 covers 15 residues. Germline lookup yields CDR1 MNHEY and CDR2 SVGAGI. With V trimmed by 6 bases and J by 1 base, 4 bases remained unmatched. DNA for the CDR3: TGTGCCAGCAGCACCGGACAGGGGAGCAATCAGCCCCAGCATTTT. Translation gives CASSTGQGSNQPQHF.

The chain recombines TRBV19 with TRBJ1-2, with 11 nucleotides matching TRBD1. The CDR3 has 14 amino acids. From germline, CDR1 is LNHDA and CDR2 SQIVND (reference sequence). Trimming at V came to 7 bases and at J to 5 bases, leaving 6 bases not matched to a gene. The CDR3 DNA reads as TGTGCCAGTATGGGGACAGGGGGGACATATGGCTACACCTTC. It encodes CASMGTGGTYGYTF.

About this clone itself: This sample includes further DNA sequences coding for the same CDR3. The genes are TRBV5-1 and TRBJ2-7; 9 positions agree with TRBD1. V shed 4 bases, J shed 3 bases, and the junction held 5 bases outside the gene matches. The CDR3 is 14 residues long. The germline V gene has CDR1 SGHRS and CDR2 YFSETQ. The chain's CDR3 is CASSPGQGYYEQYF. DNA of the CDR3: TGCGCCAGCAGCCCGGGACAGGGCTACTACGAGCAGTACTTC.

The chain joins TRBV7-8 to TRBJ1-1; no definite D call. Germline V gene sequence: CDR1 SGHVS, CDR2 FQNEAQ. This CDR3 has 16 amino acids. The V end lost 2 bases, the J end lost 1 base, and 14 bases lay between the germline ends. In DNA form, the CDR3 reads TGTGCCAGCAGCTTACTCCGGAACAAGGGGAACACTGAAGCTTTCTTT. This translates into CASSLLRNKGNTEAFF.

This chain joins TRBV7-9 and TRBJ1-5, with 8 bases aligning to TRBD1. J lost 2 bases, V lost 1 base, and 7 bases had no gene match. The CDR3 has 17 residues. CDR1 and CDR2 (germline): SEHNR, FQNEAQ (reference sequence). The CDR3 reads CASSLGTGLPGNQPQHF. As DNA, the CDR3 is TGTGCCAGCAGCTTAGGGACAGGGTTACCGGGCAATCAGCCCCAGCATTTT.

The J gene is TRBJ2-3, the V gene TRBV5-1; D gene unclear. V was pared by 0 bases and J by 3 bases, with 8 bases between. The CDR3 contains 14 residues. Germline V gene sequence: CDR1 SGHRS, CDR2 YFSETQ. CDR3 nucleotide sequence: TGCGCCAGCAGCTTGGCAGGCCAAACAGATACGCAGTATTTT. This codes for CASSLAGQTDTQYF.

This clone was seen a few times. This chain joins TRBV2 and TRBJ2-7, with D unresolved. Per the germline V gene, CDR1 is SNHLY and CDR2 is FYNNEI. The CDR3 extends over 13 amino acids. Trimming left V 4 bases short and J 4 bases short, with 11 bases between. CDR3 sequence (DNA): TGTGCCAGCAGTGCGCAGACCAGATACGAGCAGTACTTC. This translates into CASSAQTRYEQYF.

This clone was observed a single time. This sequence joins TRBV2 and TRBJ2-4; weak D call: TRBD2 (7 bases). This CDR3 has 14 amino acids. Germline V gives CDR1 SNHLY, CDR2 FYNNEI. V lost 2 bases and J 9 bases, leaving 14 bases between the germline ends. The CDR3 DNA is TGTGCCAGCAGTGAACCAGGCGCGGGGGCCATTCAGTACTTC. This codes for CASSEPGAGAIQYF.

This clone was recorded once. The V call is TRBV28, the J call TRBJ2-7; no definite D call. In germline, CDR1 is MDHEN, CDR2 SYDVKM. This CDR3 region has 14 residues. Trimming pared 5 bases from V and 4 bases from J, leaving 15 bases between. Here the CDR3 DNA reads TGTGCCAGCAGTGTCACCAACCGAGGTTACGAGCAGTACTTC. This encodes CASSVTNRGYEQYF. Full variable domain (outside the CDR3, taken from reference TRBV28 and TRBJ2-7): DVKVTQSSRYLVKRTGEKVFLECVQDMDHENMFWYRQDPGLGLRLIYFSYDVKMKEKGDIPEGYSVSREKKERFSLILESASTNQTSMYLCASSVTNRGYEQYFGPGTRLTVT.

V is TRBV5-4 and J is TRBJ1-1, with 7 bases aligning to TRBD1. Trimming removed 7 bases from V and 3 bases from J; junction bases left unmatched: 3. Germline-derived CDR1 and CDR2 are SGHNT and YYREEE (reference sequence). The CDR3 runs 12 residues. The CDR3 DNA reads as TGTGCCAGCGGACAGGAGTACACTGAAGCTTTCTTT. Protein product: CASGQEYTEAFF.

This clone has a single count. This chain links TRBV14 with TRBJ1-3, with TRBD1 matching 7 bases. Trimming cost V 10 bases and J 3 bases; bases outside gene matches: 9. This CDR3 has 14 amino acids. Germline V CDR1 and CDR2: SGHDN, FVKESK. The DNA for the CDR3 is TGTGCCACCACGAAGACAGGGAGTGGAAACACCATATATTTT. Protein product: CATTKTGSGNTIYF.

This clone was seen only a few times. The chain is built from TRBV13 and TRBJ1-1; D unclear. The CDR3 loop spans 15 amino acids. Germline V CDR1 and CDR2: PRHDT, FYEKMQ (reference sequence). Trimming took 3 bases from V and 1 from J, leaving 12 bases between them. This chain's CDR3 is CASSFQGGRNTEAFF. DNA of the CDR3: TGTGCCAGCAGCTTTCAAGGTGGGAGGAACACTGAAGCTTTCTTT.

The chain combines TRBV9 with TRBJ2-2; the match to TRBD2 covers 7 bases. CDR1 is SGDLS and CDR2 is YYNGEE in the germline V gene. The CDR3 is 16 residues long. Trimming cost V 0 bases and J 4 bases; bases outside gene matches: 6. The CDR3 nucleotides read TGTGCCAGCAGCGTAGATTGGACTAGTCCCACCGGGGAGCTGTTTTTT. It codes for CASSVDWTSPTGELFF.

This chain uses TRBV19 with TRBJ2-1; TRBD2 matches at 8 bases. CDR3 size: 16 residues. V dropped 4 bases and J dropped 3; count of bases not matched to a gene: 8. The germline V gene encodes CDR1 LNHDA and CDR2 SQIVND (reference sequence). The CDR3 sequence: CASSTGGPGFYNEQFF. The DNA for the CDR3 is TGTGCCAGTAGTACGGGAGGGCCAGGTTTCTACAATGAGCAGTTCTTC.

This rearrangement joins TRBV6-5 to TRBJ2-5, with TRBD1 matching 7 bases. Germline CDR1 and CDR2: MNHEY and SVGAGI. The CDR3 runs to 13 residues. V trimming: 8 bases; J trimming: 5 bases; junction bases outside the gene matches: 8. DNA for the CDR3: TGTGCCAGCGTCAGGGGGATGGGGGAGACCCAGTACTTC. This sequence encodes CASVRGMGETQYF.

Written as DNA, the CDR3 is TGTGCCAGCAGTGGGACAGGGTTGAACACTGAAGCTTTCTTT. Translation gives CASSGTGLNTEAFF. The chain employs TRBV2 and TRBJ1-1; 8 bases align to TRBD1. The CDR3 consists of 14 residues. The V gene end was trimmed by 4 bases and the J gene end by 0 bases; junction bases not matched to a gene: 1. CDR1 is SNHLY, CDR2 FYNNEI, per germline. The variable domain in full, completed from reference TRBV2 and TRBJ1-1, reads EPEVTQTPSHQVTQMGQEVILRCVPISNHLYFYWYRQILGQKVEFLVSFYNNEISEKSEIFDDQFSVERPDGSNFTLKIRSTKLEDSAMYFCASSGTGLNTEAFFGQGTRLTVV.

This clone was seen just once. The chain has TRBV5-5 and TRBJ2-7; 7 bases fit TRBD1. Germline values: CDR1 SGHKS, CDR2 YYEKEE (reference sequence). The CDR3 totals 15 residues. V lost 4 bases to trimming and J lost 2 bases; unmatched junction nucleotides: 9. The DNA for the CDR3 is TGTGCCAGCAGCGAGTACGGGACAGTCCCCTACGAGCAGTACTTC. Translated, it gives CASSEYGTVPYEQYF. Supplemented by reference TRBV5-5 and TRBJ2-7, the full variable domain reads DAGVTQSPTHLIKTRGQQVTLRCSPISGHKSVSWYQQVLGQGPQFIFQYYEKEERGRGNFPDRFSARQFPNYSSELNVNALLLGDSALYLCASSEYGTVPYEQYFGPGTRLTVT.

The rearrangement uses TRBV27 and TRBJ2-1; D remains unclear. Germline V CDR1 and CDR2: MNHEY, SMNVEV (reference sequence). V lost 5 bases and J 12 bases, leaving 14 bases between the germline ends. The CDR3 covers 12 residues. In nucleotides, the CDR3 is TGTGCCAGCAGTCCCCAATTAGCAGTGCAGTTCTTC. It is translated as CASSPQLAVQFF.

The chain uses TRBV30 and TRBJ2-1; D not certain. The germline CDR1 and CDR2 sequences are GTSNPN and SVGIG (reference sequence). V lost 0 bases and J lost 6, with 6 bases in between. The length of the CDR3 is 12 residues. CDR3 residues: CAWSVVRNEQFF. CDR3 in DNA: TGTGCCTGGAGTGTAGTTCGCAATGAGCAGTTCTTC.

V usage is TRBV7-2 and J usage is TRBJ2-1, with TRBD2 matching over 8 bases. V gave up 8 bases and J gave up 7 bases; unmatched junction bases: 22. The CDR3 is 18 residues long. Germline CDR1 and CDR2: SGHTA and FQGNSA. The CDR3 bases are TGTGCCAGCCGCCGCCAGCTTATGAGTGCGGGAGGTGGGAATGAGCAGTTCTTC. Encoded protein: CASRRQLMSAGGGNEQFF.

This clone appeared a single time. This chain links TRBV5-1 with TRBJ2-5; D ambiguous. V shed 1 base and J shed 5 bases, with 9 bases lying between them. From germline, CDR1 is SGHRS and CDR2 YFSETQ. CDR3 length equals 13 residues. CDR3 DNA: TGCGCCAGCAGCTTGTTGGGGATCGAGACCCAGTACTTC. Protein sequence: CASSLLGIETQYF.

The chain joins TRBV18 to TRBJ1-2; D not certain. Germline V lookup: CDR1 KGHSH, CDR2 LQKENI. Trimming removed 3 bases at V and 8 bases at J, with 19 bases between. This CDR3 comprises 15 residues. CDR3 nucleotide sequence: TGTGCCAGCTCACCCGGGGAGCTTCGGTGGTACGGCTACACCTTC. It codes for CASSPGELRWYGYTF.

The rearrangement joins TRBV7-9 to TRBJ2-7; D gene ambiguous. The CDR3 contains 12 residues. Germline V gene lookup returns CDR1 SEHNR and CDR2 FQNEAQ (reference sequence). Trimming pared 3 bases from V and 7 bases from J, leaving 10 bases between. CDR3 sequence: CASSFGWGEQYF. CDR3 coding DNA: TGTGCCAGCAGCTTTGGTTGGGGTGAGCAGTACTTC.

This chain links TRBV25-1 with TRBJ1-1; D is possibly TRBD1 (6 bases). The CDR3 loop spans 16 amino acids. V was cut by 4 bases and J by 5 bases, with 20 bases left in between. CDR1 and CDR2 from the germline V gene are MGHDK and SYGVNS. The DNA for the CDR3 is TGTGCCAGCAGTGGTTATCGCGGGGGCGCGAGGACTGAAGCTTTCTTT. Its translation: CASSGYRGGARTEAFF.

V usage is TRBV7-3 and J usage is TRBJ1-2; 7 nucleotides match TRBD1. The CDR3 is made up of 15 amino acids. CDR1 and CDR2 (germline): SGHTA, FQGTGA. V was clipped by 5 bases and J by 4 bases; unmatched bases: 10. The CDR3 nucleotides are TGTGCCAGCAGCCCTCAGCCCGGGACAGTCTATGGCTACACCTTC. This codes for CASSPQPGTVYGYTF.